What follows are 5 T cell receptor beta chains derived from one specimen sequenced in a study of coeliac disease. Here immunoSEQ multiplex PCR was the method, and the copy in TCRdb shows in-frame clones only, minus some. Of 2,800 or so clones detected, approximately 54% appear once; the ten largest clones hold 8.5% to 12%. Regarding the study as a whole: Active celiac intraepithelial and lamina propria samples had lower TRB and TRG clonality than control samples.

For these TCRs, the target antigens are not known. The specimen sequenced was intraepithelial lymphocytes from the gut. Receptors originate from a man aged 45-65 years with active celiac disease.

This clone was seen only a few times. CDR3 sequence (DNA): TGTGCCAGCAGTCAAGGGACTCTCAACTACGAGCAGTACTTC. Encoded protein: CASSQGTLNYEQYF. The chain couples TRBV6-1 to TRBJ2-7, with TRBD2 as a possible D gene (6 bases). CDR1 is MNHNS and CDR2 is SASEGT in the germline V gene. Trimming took 5 bases from V and 3 from J, leaving 14 bases between them. This CDR3 spans 14 amino acids.

This clone showed up just a few times. The chain joins TRBV2 to TRBJ1-3, with a tentative D call TRBD1 (6 bases). Germline values: CDR1 SNHLY, CDR2 FYNNEI. The CDR3 is 13 residues long. The ends were cut back, 9 bases at V and 5 bases at J, with 14 bases in the middle. The CDR3 here is CARRSGDRNTIYF. The CDR3 bases are TGTGCCAGGAGATCAGGGGATCGAAACACCATATATTTT.

This clone showed up just a few times. The rearrangement links TRBV5-8 to TRBJ2-7, with 8 bases identical to TRBD1. The CDR3 totals 15 residues. The V gene end was trimmed by 2 bases and the J gene end by 3 bases; junction bases not matched to a gene: 7. Germline lookup yields CDR1 SGHTS and CDR2 YDEGEE. CDR3 nucleotides: TGTGCCAGCAGCTTCGGGGCAGGGGGCGTCTACGAGCAGTACTTC. Its translation is CASSFGAGGVYEQYF.

V is TRBV7-2 and J is TRBJ1-1; TRBD1 matches at 7 bases. J gave up 10 bases and V 4 bases, and 9 bases lay outside the gene matches. Germline V lookup: CDR1 SGHTA, CDR2 FQGNSA. There are 13 residues in the CDR3. For the CDR3, the DNA is TGTGCCAGCAGCTCAGGGACAGCCCTTGGAGCTTTCTTT. Protein product: CASSSGTALGAFF.

This clone was counted only a few times. The genes are TRBV2 and TRBJ1-1; the D is unclear. Germline loops: CDR1 SNHLY, CDR2 FYNNEI. V lost 4 bases, J lost 8 bases, and 11 bases lay in between. This CDR3 has 12 residues. CDR3 in amino acids: CASSGIPGEAFF. CDR3 coding DNA: TGTGCCAGCAGTGGAATACCCGGGGAAGCTTTCTTT.